The 24 T cell receptor beta chains in this list originate from one sample, sequenced in a study of blood T cell repertoires in COVID-19. Clones were sequenced by immunoSEQ multiplex PCR, and TCRdb holds only the in-frame ones, with some missing. The sample holds roughly 500,000 clones; 75% to 90% are singletons and the top ten take roughly 8%. Sequencing was carried out using PBMCs or T cells enriched from blood (not recorded which). The source is an older woman who had recovered from COVID-19.

The chain recombines TRBV5-5 with TRBJ2-7, with D hard to call. Trimming took 2 bases from V and 2 from J, leaving 5 bases between them. Germline V lookup: CDR1 SGHKS, CDR2 YYEKEE (reference sequence). This CDR3 is 12 amino acids long. CDR3 loop: CASSFSAYEQYV. Written as DNA, the CDR3 is TGTGCCAGCAGCTTCTCGGCCTACGAGCAGTACGTC.

The chain is built from TRBV18 and TRBJ1-5, with 7 bases identical to TRBD1. V dropped 6 bases and J dropped 0; count of bases not matched to a gene: 5. The CDR3 loop spans 15 amino acids. Germline V lookup: CDR1 KGHSH, CDR2 LQKENI. DNA of the CDR3: TGTGCCAGCTCCTTGGGGACAGTTAGCAATCAGCCCCAGCATTTT. It yields the protein CASSLGTVSNQPQHF.

V and J are TRBV19 and TRBJ2-5; D gene unclear. The germline V gene encodes CDR1 LNHDA and CDR2 SQIVND (reference sequence). V lost 1 base to trimming and J lost 3 bases, with 6 bases between them. This CDR3 spans 13 amino acids. Written as DNA, the CDR3 is TGTGCCAGTAGTATAGGCCGGGAAGAGACCCAGTACTTC. Translated, it gives CASSIGREETQYF.

DNA of the CDR3: TGCGCCAGCAGTGACCCGGGACAGACCACCAACACTGAAGCTTTCTTT. It translates to CASSDPGQTTNTEAFF. This chain connects TRBV10-1 to TRBJ1-1; 7 bases map to TRBD1. Per germline, CDR1 WNHNN and CDR2 SYGVQD (reference sequence). Trimming cost V 3 bases and J 2 bases; bases outside gene matches: 9. This CDR3 contains 16 residues.

A word on this clone: Other DNA sequences of this sample code for an identical CDR3. The chain uses TRBV5-1 and TRBJ1-4; D is perhaps TRBD1 (5 bases). The germline V and J ends were trimmed by 4 bases and 0 bases, with 10 bases remaining between them. The CDR3 sequence is 15 residues long. From germline, CDR1 is SGHRS and CDR2 YFSETQ. CDR3 residues: CASSAQGATNEKLFF. CDR3 sequence (DNA): TGCGCCAGCAGCGCCCAGGGTGCAACTAATGAAAAACTGTTTTTT.

A note on this clone: Other DNA sequences of this sample code for an identical CDR3. V usage is TRBV2 and J usage is TRBJ1-1; D is uncertain. Trimming took off 3 bases at V and 2 bases at J, with 7 bases between the two ends. This CDR3 is built from 13 residues. Germline-derived CDR1 and CDR2 are SNHLY and FYNNEI. The CDR3 protein is CASSERGNTEAFF. CDR3 nucleotides: TGTGCCAGCAGTGAGAGAGGAAACACTGAAGCTTTCTTT. Drawing the rest from reference TRBV2 and TRBJ1-1, the complete variable domain is EPEVTQTPSHQVTQMGQEVILRCVPISNHLYFYWYRQILGQKVEFLVSFYNNEISEKSEIFDDQFSVERPDGSNFTLKIRSTKLEDSAMYFCASSERGNTEAFFGQGTRLTVV.

This rearrangement joins TRBV5-6 to TRBJ1-4; weak D call: TRBD1 (5 bases). The V and J ends lost 3 bases and 4 bases respectively, with 16 bases between them. This CDR3 comprises 16 residues. The germline gives CDR1 SGHDT, CDR2 YYEEEE. The CDR3 bases are TGTGCCAGCAGCTACGAGCGGGGACGGTATAATGAAAAACTGTTTTTT. Translation: CASSYERGRYNEKLFF.

The chain joins TRBV28 to TRBJ2-7; tentatively, D is TRBD1 (5 bases). Germline lookup yields CDR1 MDHEN and CDR2 SYDVKM. The V end lost 7 bases, the J end lost 0 bases, and 13 bases lay between the germline ends. This CDR3 spans 14 amino acids. The CDR3 here is CASTTGTYSYEQYF. The CDR3 DNA is TGTGCCAGCACAACAGGCACCTACTCCTACGAGCAGTACTTC.

The gene calls are TRBV11-3 and TRBJ2-1; possibly TRBD2 for D (7 bases). Germline V gene lookup returns CDR1 SGHNT and CDR2 YENEEA. V lost 8 bases and J lost 2, with 16 bases in between. The CDR3 runs 15 residues. The CDR3 protein is CASAQGGLTYNEQFF. CDR3 DNA: TGTGCCAGCGCACAGGGAGGGCTCACCTACAATGAGCAGTTCTTC.

The V call is TRBV27, the J call TRBJ1-2; the D is unclear. Germline V CDR1 and CDR2: MNHEY, SMNVEV (reference sequence). This CDR3 is 16 amino acids long. Trimming took 2 bases from V and 8 from J, leaving 21 bases between them. The chain's CDR3 is CASSLAPHAGLGGYTF. CDR3 sequence (DNA): TGTGCCAGCAGTTTAGCCCCTCATGCGGGCTTGGGCGGCTACACCTTC.

The CDR3 here is CASSQVLGTPYGYTF. The CDR3 nucleotides are TGCGCCAGCAGCCAAGTATTAGGGACTCCCTATGGCTACACCTTC. V and J are TRBV4-1 and TRBJ1-2; TRBD1 might be the D (5 bases). The CDR3 runs 15 residues. Germline V gene data show CDR1 as MGHRA and CDR2 as YSYEKL. Trimming cost V 1 base and J 4 bases, with 13 bases left between them.

This clone was counted a single time. The chain is built from TRBV11-2 and TRBJ2-7; 12 positions agree with TRBD1. J gave up 6 bases and V 4 bases, and 10 bases lay outside the gene matches. CDR1 is SGHAT and CDR2 is FQNNGV in the germline V gene. CDR3 size: 16 residues. CDR3 DNA sequence: TGTGCCAGCAGCTACTATTCCGGGACAGGGGGCCGCGAGCAGTACTTC. Translation: CASSYYSGTGGREQYF. The whole variable domain, remainder taken from reference TRBV11-2 and TRBJ2-7, is EAGVAQSPRYKIIEKRQSVAFWCNPISGHATLYWYQQILGQGPKLLIQFQNNGVVDDSQLPKDRFSAERLKGVDSTLKIQPAKLEDSAVYLCASSYYSGTGGREQYFGPGTRLTVT.

The J gene is TRBJ2-7, the V gene TRBV2; 10 positions match TRBD1. CDR3 length: 13 amino acids. Germline V CDR1 and CDR2: SNHLY, FYNNEI. V lost 8 bases and J lost 6; bases outside the gene matches: 7. The CDR3 here is CASGRDRGSEQYV. CDR3 nucleotides: TGTGCCAGCGGTCGGGACAGGGGTAGCGAGCAGTACGTC.

V and J are TRBV4-1 and TRBJ2-7; D is unresolved. V was trimmed by 4 bases and J by 4 bases, leaving 14 bases between them. Germline loops: CDR1 MGHRA, CDR2 YSYEKL. The CDR3 has 14 residues. The CDR3 bases are TGCGCCAGCAGCCCTCTTCACATGGTATACGAGCAGTACGTC. As protein: CASSPLHMVYEQYV.

The chain employs TRBV5-1 and TRBJ1-1; 9 nucleotides match TRBD1. V gave up 4 bases and J gave up 4 bases; unmatched junction bases: 11. Germline V CDR1 and CDR2: SGHRS, YFSETQ. The length of the CDR3 is 16 residues. The CDR3 loop reads CASSEFTGTGLTEAFF. CDR3 coding DNA: TGCGCCAGCAGCGAATTTACCGGGACAGGGCTCACTGAAGCTTTCTTT. The whole variable domain, remainder taken from reference TRBV5-1 and TRBJ1-1, is KAGVTQTPRYLIKTRGQQVTLSCSPISGHRSVSWYQQTPGQGLQFLFEYFSETQRNKGNFPGRFSGRQFSNSRSEMNVSTLELGDSALYLCASSEFTGTGLTEAFFGQGTRLTVV.

The chain combines TRBV13 with TRBJ2-1; D is possibly TRBD1 (5 bases). The CDR3 spans 13 residues. CDR1 is PRHDT and CDR2 is FYEKMQ in the germline V gene (reference sequence). V lost 5 bases to trimming and J lost 8 bases, with 13 bases between them. The CDR3 spells CASSPPRGDEQFF. The CDR3 DNA follows: TGTGCCAGCAGCCCGCCAAGGGGCGATGAGCAGTTCTTC.

J is TRBJ2-1 and V is TRBV4-1, with a tentative D call TRBD1 (6 bases). With 1 base removed from V and 3 bases from J, the gap between germline ends came to 16 bases. This CDR3 spans 17 amino acids. CDR1 is MGHRA and CDR2 is YSYEKL in the germline V gene. The CDR3 spells CASSQVVTGRFYNEQFF. In DNA form, the CDR3 reads TGCGCCAGCAGCCAAGTAGTGACAGGTCGTTTCTACAATGAGCAGTTCTTC.

This clone was recorded only once. V and J are TRBV19 and TRBJ2-5, with TRBD2 as a possible D gene (6 bases). This CDR3 contains 15 residues. The V end lost 6 bases, the J end lost 1 base, and 15 bases lay between the germline ends. Germline loops: CDR1 LNHDA, CDR2 SQIVND (reference sequence). The CDR3 nucleotides read TGTGCCAGTAGAGTAGTGGGGGGTCCCCAAGAGACCCAGTACTTC. Amino acid sequence: CASRVVGGPQETQYF. The whole variable domain, filled in from reference TRBV19 and TRBJ2-5, reads DGGITQSPKYLFRKEGQNVTLSCEQNLNHDAMYWYRQDPGQGLRLIYYSQIVNDFQKGDIAEGYSVSREKKESFPLTVTSAQKNPTAFYLCASRVVGGPQETQYFGPGTRLLVL.

This chain joins TRBV24-1 and TRBJ2-3; TRBD2 matches 16 bases. The CDR3 runs 19 residues. With 4 bases clipped from V and 2 bases from J, the junction kept 8 bases outside the gene matches. Germline assignment: CDR1 KGHDR and CDR2 SFDVKD. The CDR3 is CATSDLGLAGGQNTDTQYF. CDR3 sequence (DNA): TGTGCCACCAGTGACCTGGGACTAGCGGGGGGGCAGAACACAGATACGCAGTATTTT.

The V gene is TRBV7-9, the J gene TRBJ1-1, with no clear D. The CDR3 has 13 amino acids. V gave up 5 bases and J gave up 2 bases, with 9 bases separating them. Per germline, CDR1 SEHNR and CDR2 FQNEAQ (reference sequence). CDR3 region: CASSPPVNTEAFF. Written as DNA, the CDR3 is TGTGCCAGCAGCCCCCCAGTAAACACTGAAGCTTTCTTT.

The CDR3 sequence is CASSIDLRGVGANVLTF. Here the CDR3 DNA reads TGTGCCAGTAGTATAGATCTGCGGGGGGTCGGGGCCAACGTCCTGACTTTC. This chain links TRBV19 with TRBJ2-6; 8 bases agree with TRBD2. V lost 0 bases and J lost 4; bases outside the gene matches: 5. The CDR3 consists of 17 residues. Germline V gene sequence: CDR1 LNHDA, CDR2 SQIVND (reference sequence).

This chain links TRBV2 with TRBJ1-2; 7 nucleotides match TRBD1. The V segment lost 5 bases and the J segment 0 bases; nucleotides outside the gene matches: 3. There are 14 residues in the CDR3. The germline CDR1 and CDR2 sequences are SNHLY and FYNNEI. The CDR3 reads CASSLGTANYGYTF. In DNA, the CDR3 is TGTGCCAGCAGTTTAGGGACAGCTAACTATGGCTACACCTTC. The variable domain in full, with the rest retrieved from reference TRBV2 and TRBJ1-2, is EPEVTQTPSHQVTQMGQEVILRCVPISNHLYFYWYRQILGQKVEFLVSFYNNEISEKSEIFDDQFSVERPDGSNFTLKIRSTKLEDSAMYFCASSLGTANYGYTFGSGTRLTVV.

The DNA of the CDR3 is TGTGCCACCAGTGATTTAAGCCACACCGGGGAGCTGTTTTTT. This codes for CATSDLSHTGELFF. The gene calls are TRBV24-1 and TRBJ2-2; the D is unclear. This CDR3 has 14 amino acids. V lost 1 base and J 3 bases, leaving 5 bases between the germline ends. In germline, CDR1 is KGHDR, CDR2 SFDVKD.

The CDR3 spells CASNFQWSNQPQHF. DNA for the CDR3: TGTGCCAGTAATTTCCAGTGGAGCAATCAGCCCCAGCATTTT. This rearrangement joins TRBV19 to TRBJ1-5; D gene ambiguous. Trimming stripped 7 bases from V and 1 base from J, with 11 bases between. This CDR3 is built from 14 residues. Germline loops: CDR1 LNHDA, CDR2 SQIVND (reference sequence).